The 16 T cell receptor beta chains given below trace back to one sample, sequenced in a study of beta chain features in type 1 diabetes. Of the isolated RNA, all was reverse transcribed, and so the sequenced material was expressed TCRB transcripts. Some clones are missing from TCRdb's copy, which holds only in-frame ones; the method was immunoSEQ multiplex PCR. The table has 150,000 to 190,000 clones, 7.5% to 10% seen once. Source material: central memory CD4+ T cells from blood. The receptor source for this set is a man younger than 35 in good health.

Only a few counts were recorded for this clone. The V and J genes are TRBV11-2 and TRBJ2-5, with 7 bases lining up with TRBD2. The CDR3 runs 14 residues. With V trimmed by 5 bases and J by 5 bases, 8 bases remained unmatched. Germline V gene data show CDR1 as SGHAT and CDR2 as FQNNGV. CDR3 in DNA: TGTGCCAGCAGCCCGGCCGGGAGGTCGGAGACCCAGTACTTC. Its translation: CASSPAGRSETQYF.

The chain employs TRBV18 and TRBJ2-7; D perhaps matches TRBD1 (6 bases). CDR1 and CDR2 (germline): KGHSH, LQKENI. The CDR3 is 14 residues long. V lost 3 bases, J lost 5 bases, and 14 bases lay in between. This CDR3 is CASSPTGTINEQYF. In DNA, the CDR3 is TGTGCCAGCTCACCGACCGGGACAATAAACGAGCAGTACTTC.

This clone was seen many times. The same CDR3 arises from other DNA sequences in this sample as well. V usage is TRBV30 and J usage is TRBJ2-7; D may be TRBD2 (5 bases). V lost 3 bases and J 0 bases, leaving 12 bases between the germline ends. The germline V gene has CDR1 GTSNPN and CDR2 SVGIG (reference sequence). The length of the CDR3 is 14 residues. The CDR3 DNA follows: TGTGCCTGGAGGAGGGCAGGTAGCTCCTACGAGCAGTACTTC. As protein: CAWRRAGSSYEQYF. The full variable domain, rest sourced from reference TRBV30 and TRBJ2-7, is SQTIHQWPATLVQPVGSPLSLECTVEGTSNPNLYWYRQAAGRGLQLLFYSVGIGQISSEVPQNLSASRPQDRQFILSSKKLLLSDSGFYLCAWRRAGSSYEQYFGPGTRLTVT.

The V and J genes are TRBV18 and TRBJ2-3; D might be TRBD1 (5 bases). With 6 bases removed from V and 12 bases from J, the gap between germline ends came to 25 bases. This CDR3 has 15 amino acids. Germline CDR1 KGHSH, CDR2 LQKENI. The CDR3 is CASSTSTADQQAQYF. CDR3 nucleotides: TGTGCCAGCTCCACCTCGACAGCCGATCAACAAGCTCAGTATTTT.

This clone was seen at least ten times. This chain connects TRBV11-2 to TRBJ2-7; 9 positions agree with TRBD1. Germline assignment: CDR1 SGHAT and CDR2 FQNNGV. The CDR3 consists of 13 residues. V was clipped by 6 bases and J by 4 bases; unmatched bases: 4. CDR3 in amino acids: CASRRGQGYEQYF. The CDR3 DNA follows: TGTGCCAGCAGGAGGGGACAGGGTTACGAGCAGTACTTC.

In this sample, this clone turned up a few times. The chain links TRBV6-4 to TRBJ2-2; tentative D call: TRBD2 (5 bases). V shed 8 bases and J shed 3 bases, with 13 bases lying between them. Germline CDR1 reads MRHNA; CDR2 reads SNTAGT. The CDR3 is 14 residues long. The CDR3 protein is CASRLTTDTGELFF. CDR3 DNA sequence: TGTGCCAGCCGTTTGACTACCGACACCGGGGAGCTGTTTTTT.

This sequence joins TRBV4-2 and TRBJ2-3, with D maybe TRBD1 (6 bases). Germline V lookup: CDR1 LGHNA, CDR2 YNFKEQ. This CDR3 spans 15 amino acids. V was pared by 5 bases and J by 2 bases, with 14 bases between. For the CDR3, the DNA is TGTGCCAGCAGCGAACGGACAGTCCCCACAGATACGCAGTATTTT. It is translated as CASSERTVPTDTQYF.

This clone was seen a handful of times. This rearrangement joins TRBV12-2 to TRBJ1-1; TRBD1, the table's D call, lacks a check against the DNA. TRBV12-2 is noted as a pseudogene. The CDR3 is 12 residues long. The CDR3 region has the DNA TGTGCAAGTCCTCTCATCCAGGGTGAAGCTTTCTTT. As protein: CASPLIQGEAFF.

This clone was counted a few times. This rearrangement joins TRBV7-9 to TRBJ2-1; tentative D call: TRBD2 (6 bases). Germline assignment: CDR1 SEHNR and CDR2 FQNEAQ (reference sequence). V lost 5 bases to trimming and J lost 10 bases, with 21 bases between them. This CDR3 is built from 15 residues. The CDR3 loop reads CASSPTRSVAGEQFF. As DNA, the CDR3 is TGTGCCAGCAGCCCTACCCGGTCCGTGGCGGGGGAGCAGTTCTTC.

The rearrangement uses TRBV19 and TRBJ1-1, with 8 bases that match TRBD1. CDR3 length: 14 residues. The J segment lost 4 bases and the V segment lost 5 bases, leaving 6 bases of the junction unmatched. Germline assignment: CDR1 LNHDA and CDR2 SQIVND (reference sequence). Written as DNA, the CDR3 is TGTGCCAGTAGTCAGGGGGCAGCGGGCACTGAAGCTTTCTTT. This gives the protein CASSQGAAGTEAFF.

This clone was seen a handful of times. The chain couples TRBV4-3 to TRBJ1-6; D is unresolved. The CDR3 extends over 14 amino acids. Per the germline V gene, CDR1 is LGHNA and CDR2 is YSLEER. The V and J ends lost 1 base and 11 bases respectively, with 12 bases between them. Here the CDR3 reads CASSQGRGAAPLHF. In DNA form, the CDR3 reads TGCGCCAGCAGCCAAGGGCGGGGAGCGGCACCCCTCCACTTT.

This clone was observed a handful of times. CDR3 loop: CASSLRRALGTGELFF. The CDR3 nucleotides are TGTGCCAGCAGCTTAAGGCGGGCGCTCGGCACCGGGGAGCTGTTTTTT. The chain has TRBV5-4 and TRBJ2-2; perhaps TRBD2 as D (5 bases). Trimming removed 2 bases at V and 4 bases at J, with 15 bases between. Germline CDR1 and CDR2: SGHNT and YYREEE (reference sequence). There are 16 residues in the CDR3.

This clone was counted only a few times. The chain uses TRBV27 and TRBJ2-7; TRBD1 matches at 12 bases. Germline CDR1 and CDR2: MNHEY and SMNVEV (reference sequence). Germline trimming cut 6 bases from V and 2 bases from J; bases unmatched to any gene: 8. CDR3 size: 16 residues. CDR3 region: CASRRVGTGGAYEQYF. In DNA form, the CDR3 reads TGTGCCAGCAGACGTGTTGGGACAGGGGGCGCCTACGAGCAGTACTTC.

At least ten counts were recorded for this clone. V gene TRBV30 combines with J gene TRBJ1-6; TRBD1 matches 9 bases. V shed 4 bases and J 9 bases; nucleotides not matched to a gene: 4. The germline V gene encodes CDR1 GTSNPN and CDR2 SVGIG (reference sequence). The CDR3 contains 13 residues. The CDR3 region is CAWKWDRASPLHF. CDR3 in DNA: TGTGCCTGGAAGTGGGACAGGGCTTCACCCCTCCACTTT.

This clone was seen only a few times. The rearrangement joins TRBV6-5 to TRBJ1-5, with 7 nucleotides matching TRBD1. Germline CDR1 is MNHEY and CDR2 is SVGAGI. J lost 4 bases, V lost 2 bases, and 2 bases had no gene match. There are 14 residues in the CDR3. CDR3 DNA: TGTGCCAGCAGTTACCGGGACAGAAATCAGCCCCAGCATTTT. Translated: CASSYRDRNQPQHF.

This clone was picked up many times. The CDR3 DNA sequence: TGTGCCAGCAGCACAGGGACAGGGGTTCAGCCCCAGCATTTT. Protein sequence: CASSTGTGVQPQHF. V is TRBV7-2 and J is TRBJ1-5; 10 nucleotides match TRBD1. CDR3 length equals 14 residues. V shed 5 bases and J 6 bases; nucleotides not matched to a gene: 4. The germline V gene encodes CDR1 SGHTA and CDR2 FQGNSA.